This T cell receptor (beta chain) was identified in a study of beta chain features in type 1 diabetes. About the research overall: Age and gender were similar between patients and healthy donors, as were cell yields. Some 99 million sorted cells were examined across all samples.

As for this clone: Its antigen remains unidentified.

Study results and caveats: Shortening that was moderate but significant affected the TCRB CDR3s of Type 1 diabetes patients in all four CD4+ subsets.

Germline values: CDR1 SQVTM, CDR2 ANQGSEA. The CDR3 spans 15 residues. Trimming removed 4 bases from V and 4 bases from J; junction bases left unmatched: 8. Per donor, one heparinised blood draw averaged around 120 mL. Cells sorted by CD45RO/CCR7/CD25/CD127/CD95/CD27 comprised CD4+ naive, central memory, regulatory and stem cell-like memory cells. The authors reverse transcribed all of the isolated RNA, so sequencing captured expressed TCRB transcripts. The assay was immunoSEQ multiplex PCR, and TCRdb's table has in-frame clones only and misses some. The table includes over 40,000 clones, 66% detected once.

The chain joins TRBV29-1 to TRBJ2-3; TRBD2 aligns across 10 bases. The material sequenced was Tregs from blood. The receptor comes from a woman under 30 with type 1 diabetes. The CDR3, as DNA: TGCAGCGTTGCTCAAAGCGGGAGGGCCTCAGATACGCAGTATTTT. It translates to CSVAQSGRASDTQYF.